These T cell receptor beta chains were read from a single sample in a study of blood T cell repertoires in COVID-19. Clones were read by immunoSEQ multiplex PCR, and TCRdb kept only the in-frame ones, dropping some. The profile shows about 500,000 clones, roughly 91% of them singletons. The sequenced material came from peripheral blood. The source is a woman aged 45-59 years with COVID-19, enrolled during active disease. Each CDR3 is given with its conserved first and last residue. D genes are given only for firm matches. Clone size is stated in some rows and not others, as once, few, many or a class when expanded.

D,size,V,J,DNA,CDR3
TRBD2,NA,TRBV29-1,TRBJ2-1,TGCAGCGTTGAAGATCGGGGACTAGCGGGGGGCATCTTCTCCTACAATGAGCAGTTCTTC,CSVEDRGLAGGIFSYNEQFF
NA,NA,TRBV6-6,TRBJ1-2,TGTGCCAGCAGTCACGAGTCGGGACACCACACCTTC,CASSHESGHHTF
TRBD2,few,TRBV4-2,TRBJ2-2,TGTGCCAGCAGCCTAGGGACTAGCGGGGACGGCACCGGGGAGCTGTTTTTT,CASSLGTSGDGTGELFF
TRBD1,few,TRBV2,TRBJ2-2,TGTGCCAGCAAAGGGACAGGGGGCCCCGGGGAGCTGTTTTTT,CASKGTGGPGELFF
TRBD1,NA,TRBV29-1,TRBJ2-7,TGCAGCGTTGAAAGGGACAGCTACGAGCAGTACTTC,CSVERDSYEQYF
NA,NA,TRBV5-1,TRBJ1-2,TGCGCCAGCAGCTTGGATACGGTCAACTATGGCTACACCTTC,CASSLDTVNYGYTF
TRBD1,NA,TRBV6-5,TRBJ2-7,TGTGCCAGCATGTGGACAGGGAAGTACGAGCAGTACTTC,CASMWTGKYEQYF
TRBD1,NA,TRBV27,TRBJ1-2,TGTGCCAGCAGTTTGGGACAGGGAGTTCTGGGCTACACCTTC,CASSLGQGVLGYTF
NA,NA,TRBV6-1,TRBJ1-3,TGTGCCAGCAGTGAAGTACAGGGACACACCATATATTTT,CASSEVQGHTIYF
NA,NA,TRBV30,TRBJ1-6,TGTGCCTGGAGTGCTCTCCGGTTTGGAGGAGAACCCCTCCACTTT,CAWSALRFGGEPLHF
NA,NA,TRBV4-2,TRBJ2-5,TGTGCCAGCAGCCAAGGTTTAAGGGGCGAGACCCAGTACTTC,CASSQGLRGETQYF
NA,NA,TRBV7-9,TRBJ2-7,TGTGCCAGCAGCCGTTACAGGGACGAGCAGTACTTC,CASSRYRDEQYF
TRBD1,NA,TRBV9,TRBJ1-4,TGTGCCAGCAGCGTAACCGGGACAGGGGAAGAAAAACTGTTTTTT,CASSVTGTGEEKLFF
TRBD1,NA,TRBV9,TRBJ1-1,TGTGCCAGCAGCGTAGCCGGACAGGAAGGCACTGAAGCTTTCTTT,CASSVAGQEGTEAFF
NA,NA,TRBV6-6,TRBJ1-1,TGTGCCAGCAGTTACTCAGGCCAGGGCTTCAACACTGAAGCTTTCTTT,CASSYSGQGFNTEAFF
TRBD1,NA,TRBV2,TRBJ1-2,TGTGCCAGCAGTGAAGAGACAGGGGAAGGCGATGGCTACACCTTC,CASSEETGEGDGYTF
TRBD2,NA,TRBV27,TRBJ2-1,TGTGCCAGCAGCCAACTAGCGGGGGGGCACAATGAGCAGTTCTTC,CASSQLAGGHNEQFF
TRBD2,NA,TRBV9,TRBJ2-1,TGTGCCAGCAGCTTAAGACTAGCGGGGGAAAGTGAGCAGTTCTTC,CASSLRLAGESEQFF
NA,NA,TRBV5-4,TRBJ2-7,TGTGCCAGCAGCTTGGGACAGCACTACGAGCAGTACTTC,CASSLGQHYEQYF
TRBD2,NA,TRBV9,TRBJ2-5,TGTGCCAGCAGGCCTAAGCGGGGAGGTTTTGTGGAGACCCAGTACTTC,CASRPKRGGFVETQYF
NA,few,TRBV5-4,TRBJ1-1,TGTGCCAGCAGCTTGGACGAGGGTGGGGACACTGAAGCTTTCTTT,CASSLDEGGDTEAFF
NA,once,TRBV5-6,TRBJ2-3,TGTGCCAGCAGCTTGAACAGCAACACAGATACGCAGTATTTT,CASSLNSNTDTQYF
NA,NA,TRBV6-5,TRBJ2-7,TGTGCCAGCAGTTCAGTCTCCTACGAGCAGTACTTC,CASSSVSYEQYF
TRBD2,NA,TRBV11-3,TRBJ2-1,TGTGCCAGCAGCTTGAGCGGGGGGTTCGGGAATGAGCAGTTCTTC,CASSLSGGFGNEQFF
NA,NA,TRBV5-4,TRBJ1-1,TGTGCCAGCACTAAACAGGGAGACACTGAAGCTTTCTTT,CASTKQGDTEAFF
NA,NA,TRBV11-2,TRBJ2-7,TGTGCCAGCAGCTATGTCCGGGCCTACGAGCAGTACTTC,CASSYVRAYEQYF
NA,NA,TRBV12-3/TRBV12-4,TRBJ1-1,TGTGCCAGCAGTGCTATGGTGAACACTGAAGCTTTCTTT,CASSAMVNTEAFF
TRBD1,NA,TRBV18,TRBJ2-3,TGTGCCAGCTCGGGGACAGGGGGCACAGATACGCAGTATTTT,CASSGTGGTDTQYF
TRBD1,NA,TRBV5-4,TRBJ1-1,TGTGCCAGCAGCTCGAACTGGGACAGCCCTGAAGAAGCTTTCTTT,CASSSNWDSPEEAFF
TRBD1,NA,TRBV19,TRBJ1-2,TGTGCCAGACCTGACAGGGTCTCTGGCTACACCTTC,CARPDRVSGYTF
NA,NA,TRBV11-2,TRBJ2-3,TGTGCCATCAATCACATAGGACTATCTAGCACAGATACGCAGTATTTT,CAINHIGLSSTDTQYF
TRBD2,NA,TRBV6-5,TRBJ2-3,TGTGCCAGCAGCCTACTAGCGGAGAGCACAGATACGCAGTATTTT,CASSLLAESTDTQYF
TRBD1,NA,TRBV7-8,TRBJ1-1,TGTGCCAGCAGCCGCGGACAGGGCGACACTGAAGCTTTCTTT,CASSRGQGDTEAFF
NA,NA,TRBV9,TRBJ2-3,TGTGCCAGCAGCGTAGTCCGGACAGATACGCAGTATTTT,CASSVVRTDTQYF
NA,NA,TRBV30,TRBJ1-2,TGTGCCTGGGAAGGGGTGAAGGTAGGCGGCTACACCTTC,CAWEGVKVGGYTF
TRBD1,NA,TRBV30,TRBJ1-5,TGTGCCTGGAGGAAACAGGGGGGCAATCAGCCCCAGCATTTT,CAWRKQGGNQPQHF
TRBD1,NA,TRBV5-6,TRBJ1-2,TGTGCCAGCAGCTTCGTGACAGGGGCAATTGGCTACACCTTC,CASSFVTGAIGYTF
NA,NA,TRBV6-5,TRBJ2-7,TGTGCCAGCAGTTACTGGGGGCCATTTTCCTACGAGCAGTACTTC,CASSYWGPFSYEQYF
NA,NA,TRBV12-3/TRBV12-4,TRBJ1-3,TGTGCCAGCAGTTTAGGGGCGGGAAACACCATATATTTT,CASSLGAGNTIYF
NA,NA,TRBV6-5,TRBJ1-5,TGTGCCAGCAGGCTCTGGGAGACGAGCAATCAGCCCCAGCATTTT,CASRLWETSNQPQHF